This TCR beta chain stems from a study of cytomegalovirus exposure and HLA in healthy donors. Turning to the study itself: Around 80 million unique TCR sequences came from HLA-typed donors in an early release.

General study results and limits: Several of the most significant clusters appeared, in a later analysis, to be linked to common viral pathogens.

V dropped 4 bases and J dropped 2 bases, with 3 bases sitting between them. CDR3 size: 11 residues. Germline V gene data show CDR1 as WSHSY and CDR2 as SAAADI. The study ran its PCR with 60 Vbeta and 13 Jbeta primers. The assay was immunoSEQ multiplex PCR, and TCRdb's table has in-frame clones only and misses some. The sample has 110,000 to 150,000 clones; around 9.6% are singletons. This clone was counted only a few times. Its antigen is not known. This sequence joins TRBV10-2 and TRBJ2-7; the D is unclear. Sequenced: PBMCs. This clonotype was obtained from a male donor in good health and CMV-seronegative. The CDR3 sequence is CASSAAYEQYF. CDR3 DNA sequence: TGCGCCAGCAGTGCGGCCTACGAGCAGTACTTC.